This T cell receptor beta chain was sequenced for a study of CD8+ T cells in alopecia areata. This clone came up a few times. Its matching antigen is unknown. Reverse transcription of extracted RNA yielded cDNA, which provided the sequencing template. The repertoire was sequenced with immunoSEQ multiplex PCR; TCRdb's copy has only in-frame clones and lacks some. The data show some 170,000 clones, 50% to 60% seen once. Study-wide results and caveats: Scalp samples also contribute reads from the resident alphabeta T cells found in normal skin.

This receptor was obtained from a human donor with alopecia areata. Specimen: CD4+ T cells sorted from blood, collected at week 0.

The CDR3 spells CASRGTGNQPQHF. The CDR3 DNA reads as TGTGCCAGCAGGGGGACAGGCAATCAGCCCCAGCATTTT. The chain combines TRBV11-2 with TRBJ1-5; 7 nucleotides match TRBD1. Unmatched junction bases numbered 1, after V lost 6 bases and J lost 2 bases. CDR3 length: 13 residues. The germline V gene has CDR1 SGHAT and CDR2 FQNNGV.